Presented here are 2 T cell receptor beta chains from one specimen sequenced in a study of T cells in Graves' hyperthyroidism and ophthalmopathy. Researchers amplified the TCR beta CDR3 regions from RNA transcripts. The HTBI primer set was used in a first-round RT-PCR of the TCR CDR3. TCRdb re-called the multiplex PCR reads with MiXCR, one entry per CDR3 protein. The sample records a few hundred thousand distinct CDR3 sequences, around 22% being singletons. The source material was blood. The receptors originated from a man under 40 with Graves' ophthalmopathy.

This clonotype was observed a handful of times. V is TRBV6-1 and J is TRBJ2-1, with a possible D match to TRBD1 (5 bases). Trimming stripped 2 bases from V and 9 bases from J, with 11 bases between. The CDR3 contains 13 residues. The germline V gene encodes CDR1 MNHNS and CDR2 SASEGT. This CDR3 is CASSENFRVEQFF. The DNA of the CDR3 is TGTGCCAGCAGTGAAAACTTCAGGGTTGAGCAGTTCTTC.

This clonotype was seen many times. The gene calls are TRBV11-3 and TRBJ2-7, with D possibly being TRBD2 (6 bases). Germline lookup yields CDR1 SGHNT and CDR2 YENEEA. The CDR3 extends over 14 amino acids. Trimming stripped 5 bases from V and 5 bases from J, with 16 bases between. The CDR3 coding sequence is TGTGCCAGCAGCCCGGGACTCGCTGGCCACGAGCAGTACTTC. Protein product: CASSPGLAGHEQYF.